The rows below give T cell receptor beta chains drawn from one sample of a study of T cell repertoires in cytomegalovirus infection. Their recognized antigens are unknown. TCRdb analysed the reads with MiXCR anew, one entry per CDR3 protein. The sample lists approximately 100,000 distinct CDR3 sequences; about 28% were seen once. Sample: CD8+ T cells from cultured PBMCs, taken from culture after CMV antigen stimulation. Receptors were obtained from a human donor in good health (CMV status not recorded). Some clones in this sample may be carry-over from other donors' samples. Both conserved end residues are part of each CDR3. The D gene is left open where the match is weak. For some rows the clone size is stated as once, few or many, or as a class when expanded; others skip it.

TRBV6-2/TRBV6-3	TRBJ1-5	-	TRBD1	TGTGCCAGCAGTTACCCCCCGGGGACAGGGGGCAATCAGCCCCAGCATTTT	CASSYPPGTGGNQPQHF
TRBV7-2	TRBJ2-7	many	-	TGTGCCAGCAGCTTAGAGCCGCGGTCCTACGAGCAGTACTTC	CASSLEPRSYEQYF
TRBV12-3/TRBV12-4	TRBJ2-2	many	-	TGTGCCAGCAGTCCGGGGGACGGGGAGCTGTTTTTT	CASSPGDGELFF
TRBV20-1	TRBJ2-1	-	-	TGCAGTGCTTTCCTGGCTAGCTCCTACAATGAGCAGTTCTTC	CSAFLASSYNEQFF
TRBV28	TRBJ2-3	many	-	TGTGCCAGCAGTTTAAGCCCAGATACGCAGTATTTT	CASSLSPDTQYF
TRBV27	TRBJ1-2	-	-	TGTGCCAGCAGTTTATCCATGATGGGAGACGGCTACACCTTC	CASSLSMMGDGYTF
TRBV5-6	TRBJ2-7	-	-	TGTGCCAGCAGCTTTACGGACAAGACCTACGAGCAGTACTTC	CASSFTDKTYEQYF
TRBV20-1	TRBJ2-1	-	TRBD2	TGCAGTGCTAGAGACCTAGCGGGGGTCATATACAATGAGCAGTTCTTC	CSARDLAGVIYNEQFF
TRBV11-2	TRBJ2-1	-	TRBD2	TGTGCCAGCAGCCTCGGACTAGCGGGGGCCCCTGAGCAGTTCTTC	CASSLGLAGAPEQFF
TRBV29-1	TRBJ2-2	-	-	TGCAGCGTTGTTGGCAGACCGGCCGGGGAGCTGTTTTTT	CSVVGRPAGELFF
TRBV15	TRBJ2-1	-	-	TGTGCCACCAGCAGAGATCTAGGGAGCTCCTACAATGAGCAGTTCTTC	CATSRDLGSSYNEQFF
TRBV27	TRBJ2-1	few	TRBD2	TGTGCCAGCAGTTCCCCCCGGACTAGCGGGGGGGCGGCTGAGCAGTTCTTC	CASSSPRTSGGAAEQFF
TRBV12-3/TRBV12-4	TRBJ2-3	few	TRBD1	TGTGCCAGCAGGTGGACAGGGATGGGCACAGATACGCAGTATTTT	CASRWTGMGTDTQYF
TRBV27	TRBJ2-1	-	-	TGTGCCAGCAGTTGGGTGGGGTCCAATGAGCAGTTCTTC	CASSWVGSNEQFF
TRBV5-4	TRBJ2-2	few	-	TGTGCCAGCAGAAAAGTTATGGACTCATCCACCGGGGAGCTGTTTTTT	CASRKVMDSSTGELFF
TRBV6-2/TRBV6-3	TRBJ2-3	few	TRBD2	TGTGCCAGCAGTTACTCGCGGACTAGCGGGGGCCAAGATACGCAGTATTTT	CASSYSRTSGGQDTQYF
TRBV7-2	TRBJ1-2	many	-	TGTGCCAGCAGCTCTCAAGCCGGGGGGTATGGCTACACCTTC	CASSSQAGGYGYTF
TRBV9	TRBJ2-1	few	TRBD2	TGTGCCAGTGGGGGAAAGGGGCGGGGGTGGTTCTTC	CASGGKGRGWFF
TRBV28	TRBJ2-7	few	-	TGTGCCAGCAGTTTATGGGGGGCGGGCGAGCAGTACTTC	CASSLWGAGEQYF
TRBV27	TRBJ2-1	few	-	TGTGCCAGCAGGGGTGATGGGGATGAGCAGTTCTTC	CASRGDGDEQFF
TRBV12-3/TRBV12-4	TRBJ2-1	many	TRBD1	TGTGCCAGCAGAACTAGTGACAGGGGCAATGAGCAGTTCTTC	CASRTSDRGNEQFF
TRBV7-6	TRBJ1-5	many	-	TGTGCCAGCAGGAATGGGCAGGGCGTCGAGCAGCCCCAGCATTTT	CASRNGQGVEQPQHF
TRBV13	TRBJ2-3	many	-	TGTGCCAGCAGCTACGGCCCGGGGACAGATACGCAGTATTTT	CASSYGPGTDTQYF
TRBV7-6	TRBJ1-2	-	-	TGTGCCAGCAGCTTAGCTCCCGAGGGCAGACTTTATGGCTACACCTTC	CASSLAPEGRLYGYTF
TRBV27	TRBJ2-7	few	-	TGTGCCAGCAGTACTGGACCCTCCTACGAGCAGTACTTC	CASSTGPSYEQYF
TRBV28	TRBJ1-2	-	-	TGTGCCAGCAGTGTAAGGGTTGACTATGGCTACACCTTC	CASSVRVDYGYTF
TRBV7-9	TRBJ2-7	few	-	TGTGCCGGTGACTCGGGGCAGGGCTCCTACGAGCAGTACTTC	CAGDSGQGSYEQYF
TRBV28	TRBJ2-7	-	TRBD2	TGTGCCAGCAGTTTACCGGGGGGAAACCTACGAGGGCAGTACTTC	CASSLPGGNLRGQYF
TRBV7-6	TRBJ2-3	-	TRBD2	TGTGCCAGCAGCCCCACGCGGGGGGCCCCAGATACGCAGTATTTT	CASSPTRGAPDTQYF
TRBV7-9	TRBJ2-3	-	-	TGTGCCAGCAGCTTAGTATCATTGACAGATACGCAGTATTTT	CASSLVSLTDTQYF
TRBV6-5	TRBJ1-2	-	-	TGTGCCAGCAGCCAGGACAGCCTCTATGGCTACACCTTC	CASSQDSLYGYTF
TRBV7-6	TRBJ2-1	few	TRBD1	TGTGCCAGCAGCTTTGGGACAGGGCCCAATGAGCAGTTCTTC	CASSFGTGPNEQFF
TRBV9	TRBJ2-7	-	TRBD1	TGTGCCAGCAGCCCCGAAGGGGACAGGGGGCTCTACGAGCAGTACTTC	CASSPEGDRGLYEQYF